This T cell receptor beta chain was found in a study of CD8+CD57+ T cells in acquired aplastic anemia (dated by TCRdb to the late 2010s). At the level of the whole study: DNA extracted from sorted CD4+ and CD8+ cells had a mean of approximately 3 ug, with a range of about 0.18 to 27.4 ug. CD8+CD57+ expansion was defined as a frequency above the mean frequency observed in healthy subjects.

Profiling of TCR beta VDJ combinations and CDR3 sequences used genomic DNA as the template. An Illumina HiSeq 2000 was the platform used for TCR repertoire sequencing. The original pipeline was this. TRBV/TRBJ rearrangement plots, CDR3 size and DJ length profiles, and Simpson's diversity index were used to assess repertoires. The most abundant DNA sequence in the deep sequencing data was defined as the immunodominant clone. CDR3 amino acid sequences were screened for sharing across subjects and were compared with published repertoires and the VDJdb database. The public reads were reprocessed in TCRdb via fastp at Q25 and MiXCR, keeping in-frame beta chains. A single entry per CDR3 protein holds the most common genes and DNA from its merged rows. TCRdb, not the authors, supplied the V and J calls. This sample comprises 200,000 to 250,000 distinct CDR3 sequences, about half of them detected only once. Just under 20% of the sample is taken by the ten largest.

V is shortened by 4 bases, J by 3 bases, and the region joining them spans 7 bases. From the cysteine up to the phenylalanine, the CDR3 has a length of 12 residues. Only CDR3 DNA remains: 36 bases, in frame from the first base. From a lookup of the germline V gene, CDR1 and CDR2 are SGHAT and FQNNGV. Results the study describes overall, beyond this receptor: No significant difference in CD8+ Simpson's diversity was found between patients and healthy controls (P=0.060). Roughly 30 CD8+ CDR3 sequences were shared between patients and controls but appeared highly expressed in patients and within their immunodominant clones.

Expansion of CD8+CD57+ cells had been shown by flow cytometry in the patients chosen for sequencing. All patients had severe acquired aplastic anemia diagnosed by International Study of Aplastic Anemia and Agranulocytosis and Camitta criteria. No patient had received any therapy when blood was sampled. In the study, sorted CD4+ and CD8+ blood T cells from patients with severe aplastic anemia and from healthy subjects underwent deep sequencing of TCR repertoires. In the USA, patient enrollment took place under clinicaltrials.gov protocols 00001620, 01623167, 00001397, 00071045, 00081523 and 00961064. Ficoll-Paque density gradient centrifugation was used to isolate peripheral blood mononuclear cells. CD4+ and CD8+ T cells were sorted by FACS or magnetic beads before DNA extraction. This clonotype was detected a few times. Its recognized antigen is unknown. Base qualities are not provided; no much larger clone lies one nucleotide away.

This receptor was obtained from a human donor with aplastic anemia. This sequence uses TRBV11-2 and TRBJ2-7, and perhaps TRBD2 as D gene, on 6 matching bases. The material sequenced was sorted CD4+, CD8+, or CD8+CD57+ T cells (not recorded which) from PBMCs. The CDR3 region reads CASSSGVYEQYF. The DNA sequence is as follows: TGTGCCAGCAGCTCGGGGGTCTACGAGCAGTACTTC.